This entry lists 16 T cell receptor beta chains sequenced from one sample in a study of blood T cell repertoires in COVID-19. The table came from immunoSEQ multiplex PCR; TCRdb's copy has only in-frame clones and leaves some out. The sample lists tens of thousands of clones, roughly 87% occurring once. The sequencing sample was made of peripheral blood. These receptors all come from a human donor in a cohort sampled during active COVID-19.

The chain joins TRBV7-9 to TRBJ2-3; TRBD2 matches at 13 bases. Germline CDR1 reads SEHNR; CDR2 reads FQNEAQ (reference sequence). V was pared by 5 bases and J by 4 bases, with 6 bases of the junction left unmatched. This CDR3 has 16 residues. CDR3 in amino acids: CASSPPGLAGADTQYF. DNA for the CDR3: TGTGCCAGCAGCCCCCCCGGACTAGCGGGGGCAGATACGCAGTATTTT.

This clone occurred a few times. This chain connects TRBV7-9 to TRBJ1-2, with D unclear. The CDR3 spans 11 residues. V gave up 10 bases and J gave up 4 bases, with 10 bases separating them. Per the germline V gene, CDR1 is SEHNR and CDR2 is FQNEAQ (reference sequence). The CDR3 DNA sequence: TGTGCCACCGGGTTGGGCTATGGCTACACCTTC. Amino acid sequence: CATGLGYGYTF.

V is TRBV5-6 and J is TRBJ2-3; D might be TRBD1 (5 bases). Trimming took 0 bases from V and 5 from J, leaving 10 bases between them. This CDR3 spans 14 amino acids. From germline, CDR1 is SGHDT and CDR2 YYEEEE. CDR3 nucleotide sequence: TGTGCCAGCAGCTTGGGAGGACATGGAGATACGCAGTATTTT. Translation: CASSLGGHGDTQYF.

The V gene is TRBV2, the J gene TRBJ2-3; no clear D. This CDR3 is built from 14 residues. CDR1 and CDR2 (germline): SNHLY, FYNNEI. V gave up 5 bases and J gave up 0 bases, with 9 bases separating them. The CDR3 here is CASSILTSTDTQYF. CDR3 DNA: TGTGCCAGCAGTATTCTGACTAGCACAGATACGCAGTATTTT.

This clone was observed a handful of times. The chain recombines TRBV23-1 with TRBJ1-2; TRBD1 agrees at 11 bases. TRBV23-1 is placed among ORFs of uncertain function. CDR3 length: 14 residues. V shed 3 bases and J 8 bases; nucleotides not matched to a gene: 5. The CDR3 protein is CASSHGQGAGGYTF. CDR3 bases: TGCGCCAGCAGTCATGGACAGGGGGCAGGGGGCTACACCTTC.

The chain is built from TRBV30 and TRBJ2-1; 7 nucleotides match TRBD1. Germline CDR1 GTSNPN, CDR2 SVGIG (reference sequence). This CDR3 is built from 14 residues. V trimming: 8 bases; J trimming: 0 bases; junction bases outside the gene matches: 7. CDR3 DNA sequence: TGTGCCCTTCGGGACAGTTACTCCTACAATGAGCAGTTCTTC. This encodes CALRDSYSYNEQFF.

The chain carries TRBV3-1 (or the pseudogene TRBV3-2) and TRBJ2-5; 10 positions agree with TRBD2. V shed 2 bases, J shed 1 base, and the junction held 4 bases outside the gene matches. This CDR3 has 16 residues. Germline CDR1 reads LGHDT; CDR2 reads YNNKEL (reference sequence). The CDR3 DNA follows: TGTGCCAGCAGCCAAAGGCTAGCGGGGGCCCAAGAGACCCAGTACTTC. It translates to CASSQRLAGAQETQYF.

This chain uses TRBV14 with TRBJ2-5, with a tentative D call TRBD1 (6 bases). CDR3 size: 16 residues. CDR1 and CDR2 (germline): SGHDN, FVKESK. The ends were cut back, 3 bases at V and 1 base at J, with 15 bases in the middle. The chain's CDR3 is CASSHPPGQFQETQYF. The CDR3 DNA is TGTGCCAGCAGCCATCCCCCTGGACAGTTCCAAGAGACCCAGTACTTC. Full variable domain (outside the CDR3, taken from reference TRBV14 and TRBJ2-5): EAGVTQFPSHSVIEKGQTVTLRCDPISGHDNLYWYRRVMGKEIKFLLHFVKESKQDESGMPNNRFLAERTGGTYSTLKVQPAELEDSGVYFCASSHPPGQFQETQYFGPGTRLLVL.

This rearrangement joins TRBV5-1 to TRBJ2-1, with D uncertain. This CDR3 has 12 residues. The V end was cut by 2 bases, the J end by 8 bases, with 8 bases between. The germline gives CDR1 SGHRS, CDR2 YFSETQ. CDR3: CASSFGSHEQFF. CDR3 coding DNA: TGCGCCAGCAGCTTCGGTTCTCATGAGCAGTTCTTC.

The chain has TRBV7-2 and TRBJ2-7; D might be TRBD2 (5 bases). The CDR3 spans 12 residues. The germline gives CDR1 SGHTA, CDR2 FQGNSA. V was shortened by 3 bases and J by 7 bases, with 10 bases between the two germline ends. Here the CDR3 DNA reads TGTGCCAGCAGCTTCAGCGGACGTGAGCAGTACTTC. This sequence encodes CASSFSGREQYF. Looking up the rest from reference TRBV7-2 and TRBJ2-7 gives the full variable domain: GAGVSQSPSNKVTEKGKDVELRCDPISGHTALYWYRQSLGQGLEFLIYFQGNSAPDKSGLPSDRFSAERTGGSVSTLTIQRTQQEDSAVYLCASSFSGREQYFGPGTRLTVT.

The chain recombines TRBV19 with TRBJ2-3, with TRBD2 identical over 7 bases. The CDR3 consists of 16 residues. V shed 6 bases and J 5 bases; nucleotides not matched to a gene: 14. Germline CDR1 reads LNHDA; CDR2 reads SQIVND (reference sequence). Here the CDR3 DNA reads TGTGCCAGTAGCACCCGACGGGGGGTCCGGGGAGATACGCAGTATTTT. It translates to CASSTRRGVRGDTQYF.

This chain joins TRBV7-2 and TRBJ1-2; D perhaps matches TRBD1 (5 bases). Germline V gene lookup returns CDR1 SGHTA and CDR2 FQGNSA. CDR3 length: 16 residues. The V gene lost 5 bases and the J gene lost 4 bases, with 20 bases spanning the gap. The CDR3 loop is CASSPGAGASPYGYTF. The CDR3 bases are TGTGCCAGCAGCCCTGGGGCCGGCGCATCCCCCTATGGCTACACCTTC.

The CDR3 bases are TGTGCCAGCAGTGCAGGGGCAACTAATGAAAAACTGTTTTTT. Its translation is CASSAGATNEKLFF. The rearrangement links TRBV6-6 to TRBJ1-4; the D gene is possibly TRBD1 (6 bases). The V end was cut by 5 bases, the J end by 0 bases, with 7 bases between. From germline, CDR1 is MNHNY and CDR2 SVGAGI (reference sequence). The CDR3 covers 14 residues.

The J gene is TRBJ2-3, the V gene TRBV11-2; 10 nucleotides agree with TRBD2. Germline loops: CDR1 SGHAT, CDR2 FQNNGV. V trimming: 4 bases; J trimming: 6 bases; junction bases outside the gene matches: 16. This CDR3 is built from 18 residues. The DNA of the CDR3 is TGTGCCAGCAGCTCCCCCTCAGGGGAGCGGGGGGGCTCTGATACGCAGTATTTT. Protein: CASSSPSGERGGSDTQYF.

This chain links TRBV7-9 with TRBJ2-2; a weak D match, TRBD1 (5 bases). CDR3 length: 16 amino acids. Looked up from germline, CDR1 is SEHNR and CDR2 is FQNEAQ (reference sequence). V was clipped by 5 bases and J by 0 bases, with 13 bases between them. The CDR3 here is CASSRNQGANTGELFF. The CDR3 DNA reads TGTGCCAGCAGCCGTAACCAGGGCGCGAACACCGGGGAGCTGTTTTTT.

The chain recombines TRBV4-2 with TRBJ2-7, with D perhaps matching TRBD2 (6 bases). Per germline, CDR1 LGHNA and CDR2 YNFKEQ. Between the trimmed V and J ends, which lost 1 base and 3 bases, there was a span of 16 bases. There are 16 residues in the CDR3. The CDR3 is CASSQVPRGKFYEQYF. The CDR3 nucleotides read TGTGCCAGCAGCCAAGTTCCGCGGGGTAAATTCTACGAGCAGTACTTC.